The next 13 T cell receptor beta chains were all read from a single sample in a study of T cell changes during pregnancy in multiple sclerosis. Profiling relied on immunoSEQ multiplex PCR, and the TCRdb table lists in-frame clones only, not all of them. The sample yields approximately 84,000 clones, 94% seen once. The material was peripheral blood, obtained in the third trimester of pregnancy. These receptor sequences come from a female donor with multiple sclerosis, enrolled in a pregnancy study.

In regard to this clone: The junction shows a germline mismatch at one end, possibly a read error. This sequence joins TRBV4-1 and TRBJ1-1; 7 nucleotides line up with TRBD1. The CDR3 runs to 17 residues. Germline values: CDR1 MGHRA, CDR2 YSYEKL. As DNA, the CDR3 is TGCGCCAGCAGCCAGGCTGTTATAACAGGGGTGAAGACTGAAGCTTTCTTT. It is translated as CASSQAVITGVKTEAFF.

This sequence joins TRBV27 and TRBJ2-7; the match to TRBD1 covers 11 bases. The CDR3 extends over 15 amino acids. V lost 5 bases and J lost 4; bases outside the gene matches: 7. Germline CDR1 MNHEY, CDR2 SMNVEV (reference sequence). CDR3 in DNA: TGTGCCAGCAGTCTCTCCGGACAGGGGGCTTACGAGCAGTACTTC. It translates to CASSLSGQGAYEQYF.

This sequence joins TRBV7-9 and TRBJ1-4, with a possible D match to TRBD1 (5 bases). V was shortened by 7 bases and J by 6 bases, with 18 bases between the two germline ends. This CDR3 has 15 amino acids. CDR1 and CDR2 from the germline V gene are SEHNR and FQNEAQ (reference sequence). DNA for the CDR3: TGTGCCAGCACCCAATGGGCGGGGGGGGATGAAAAACTGTTTTTT. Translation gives CASTQWAGGDEKLFF.

The CDR3: CAISDLRGGGFNEQFF. The CDR3 DNA follows: TGTGCCATCAGTGACCTTCGTGGCGGGGGGTTCAATGAGCAGTTCTTC. The chain recombines TRBV10-3 with TRBJ2-1; 8 bases map to TRBD2. After removal of 3 bases from V and 6 bases from J, the junction contained 10 bases not matched to a gene. The CDR3 extends over 16 amino acids. CDR1 and CDR2 (germline): ENHRY, SYGVKD.

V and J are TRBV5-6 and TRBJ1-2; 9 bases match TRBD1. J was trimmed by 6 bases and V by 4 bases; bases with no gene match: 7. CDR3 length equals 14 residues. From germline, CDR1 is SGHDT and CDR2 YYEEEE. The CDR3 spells CASSNPTGGHGYTF. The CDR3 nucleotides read TGTGCCAGCAGCAACCCGACAGGGGGGCATGGCTACACCTTC.

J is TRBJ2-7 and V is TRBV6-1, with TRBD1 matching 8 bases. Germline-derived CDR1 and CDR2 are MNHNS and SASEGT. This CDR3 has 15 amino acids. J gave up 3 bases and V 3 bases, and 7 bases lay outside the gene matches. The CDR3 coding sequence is TGTGCCAGCAGTGAGGTCGTGACAGGGGACTACGAGCAGTACTTC. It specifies CASSEVVTGDYEQYF.

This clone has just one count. The CDR3 reads CASSFAGSPEAFF. The DNA of the CDR3 is TGTGCCAGCAGTTTTGCGGGCTCACCTGAAGCTTTCTTT. The chain combines TRBV27 with TRBJ1-1, with no clear D. The germline V gene has CDR1 MNHEY and CDR2 SMNVEV (reference sequence). Trimming removed 3 bases at V and 6 bases at J, with 11 bases between. This CDR3 region has 13 residues.

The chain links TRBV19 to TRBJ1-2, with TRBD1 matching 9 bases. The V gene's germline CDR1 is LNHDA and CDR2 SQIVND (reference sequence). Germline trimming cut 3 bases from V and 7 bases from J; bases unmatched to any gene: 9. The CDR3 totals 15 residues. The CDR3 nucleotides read TGTGCCAGTAGTATTACAGGGGGCGCCTCGGCTGGCTACACCTTC. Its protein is CASSITGGASAGYTF. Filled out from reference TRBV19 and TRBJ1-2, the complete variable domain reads DGGITQSPKYLFRKEGQNVTLSCEQNLNHDAMYWYRQDPGQGLRLIYYSQIVNDFQKGDIAEGYSVSREKKESFPLTVTSAQKNPTAFYLCASSITGGASAGYTFGSGTRLTVV.

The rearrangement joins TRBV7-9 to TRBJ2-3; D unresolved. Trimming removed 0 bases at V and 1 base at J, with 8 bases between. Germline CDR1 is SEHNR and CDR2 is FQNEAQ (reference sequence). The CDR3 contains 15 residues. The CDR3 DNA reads TGTGCCAGCAGCTTAGCCGGTTCTCGCACAGATACGCAGTATTTT. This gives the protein CASSLAGSRTDTQYF.

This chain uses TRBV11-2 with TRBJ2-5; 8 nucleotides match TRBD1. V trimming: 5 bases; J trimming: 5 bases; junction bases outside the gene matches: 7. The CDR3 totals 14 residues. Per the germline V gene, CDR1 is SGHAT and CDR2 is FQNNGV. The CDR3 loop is CASSRQGLHETQYF. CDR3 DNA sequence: TGTGCCAGCAGCCGACAGGGGCTGCACGAGACCCAGTACTTC.

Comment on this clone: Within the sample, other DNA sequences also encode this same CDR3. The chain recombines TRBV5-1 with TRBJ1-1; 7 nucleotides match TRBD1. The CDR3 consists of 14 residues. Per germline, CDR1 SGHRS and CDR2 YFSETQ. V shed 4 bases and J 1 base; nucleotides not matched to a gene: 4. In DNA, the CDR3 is TGCGCCAGCAGCCCCGGACAGGCGAACACTGAAGCTTTCTTT. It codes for CASSPGQANTEAFF.

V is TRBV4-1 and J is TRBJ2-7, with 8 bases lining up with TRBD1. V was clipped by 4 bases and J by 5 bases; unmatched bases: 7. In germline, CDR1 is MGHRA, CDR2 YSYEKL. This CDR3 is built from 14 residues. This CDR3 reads CASSPTGGRDEQYF. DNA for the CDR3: TGCGCCAGCAGCCCCACAGGGGGAAGGGACGAGCAGTACTTC.

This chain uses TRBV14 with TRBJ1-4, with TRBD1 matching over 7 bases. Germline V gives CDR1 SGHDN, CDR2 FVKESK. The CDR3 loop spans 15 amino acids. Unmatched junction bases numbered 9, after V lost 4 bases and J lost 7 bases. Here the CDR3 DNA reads TGTGCCAGCAGCCCCATAGGGGGGACAGCTGAAAAACTGTTTTTT. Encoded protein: CASSPIGGTAEKLFF.